The rows below give T cell receptor beta chains drawn from one sample of a study of OX40 agonist ivuxolimab in advanced cancers. Produced via immunoSEQ multiplex PCR; TCRdb's table is partial and in-frame only. The repertoire includes about 82,000 clones, more than 75% of them detected once, and about 1.9% sits in the top ten. The sample consisted of CD4+ or CD8+ T cells sorted from blood, taken in a trial of the OX40 agonist ivuxolimab. Source of these receptors: an adult with an advanced solid tumor such as melanoma, head and neck, liver or kidney cancer. CDR3s include the opening cysteine and the closing phenylalanine or tryptophan. A D gene is named only where the DNA matches it firmly. A clone size is listed for some rows: how often the clone was seen (once, few, many), or a class if it is expanded.

CDR3nt | CDR3aa | d_gene | v_gene | len | abundance | j_gene
TGTGCCAGCAGGGACGTGGATGGAGGGCGTGAGCAGTACTTC | CASRDVDGGREQYF | NA | TRBV28 | 14 | few | TRBJ2-7
TGTGCCAGCAGGGGGTTTCAGAACACTGAAGCTTTCTTT | CASRGFQNTEAFF | NA | TRBV5-4 | 13 | NA | TRBJ1-1
TGTGCCAGCAGCCCTCTAGCGGGTAGCACAGATACGCAGTATTTT | CASSPLAGSTDTQYF | TRBD2 | TRBV5-6 | 15 | NA | TRBJ2-3
TGTGCCAGCAGCTTACCGACCGATGGCTACACCTTC | CASSLPTDGYTF | NA | TRBV7-9 | 12 | NA | TRBJ1-2
TGTGCCAGCAGCCCTCTTAGCTTTGGGGGGGTCTCTGGAAACACCATATATTTT | CASSPLSFGGVSGNTIYF | NA | TRBV27 | 18 | NA | TRBJ1-3
TGTGCCAGCAGCCGCTGGGGGGGCGCGAACCCCTACGAGCAGTACTTC | CASSRWGGANPYEQYF | NA | TRBV27 | 16 | NA | TRBJ2-7
TGTGCCAGCAGCCCAGCGGACAGTGGCAATCAGCCCCAGCATTTT | CASSPADSGNQPQHF | NA | TRBV9 | 15 | NA | TRBJ1-5
TGTGCCAGCAGTTCCGGACAGGGTGGCACAGATACGCAGTATTTT | CASSSGQGGTDTQYF | TRBD1 | TRBV6-6 | 15 | NA | TRBJ2-3
TGTGCCAGCAGCCCCATGTCTGGTGGGGAGCTGTTTTTT | CASSPMSGGELFF | NA | TRBV4-2 | 13 | once | TRBJ2-2
TGTGCCAGCAGTTTACAGGTGGGGGTAGCCTACGAGCAGTACTTC | CASSLQVGVAYEQYF | NA | TRBV27 | 15 | once | TRBJ2-7
TGTGCCAGCAGCCCGAGGAACAGGGGTGGAGGGGATACGCAGTATTTT | CASSPRNRGGGDTQYF | NA | TRBV7-9 | 16 | NA | TRBJ2-3